This T cell receptor beta chain was recovered during a study of T-cell reconstitution after alpha-beta-depleted transplantation in children. This sample's TCRbeta library carried unique molecular identifier barcodes. TCRdb reanalysed the PCR reads using MiXCR and keeps one entry per CDR3 protein. The sample records roughly 500,000 distinct CDR3 sequences, 32% being singletons. The germline V gene encodes CDR1 WSHSY and CDR2 SAAADI. This CDR3 is 12 amino acids long. With 10 bases removed from V and 4 bases from J, the gap between germline ends came to 11 bases. This clonotype came up a few times. This TCR derives from a human donor who donated a stem cell graft to a child with aplastic anemia. The sequencing used PBMCs from the stem cell graft donor, collected from the stem cell graft. This chain joins TRBV10-2 and TRBJ2-1; D gene ambiguous. The CDR3 here is CATSYDYNEQFF. Here the CDR3 DNA reads TGCGCCACCTCTTATGATTACAATGAGCAGTTCTTC.